A single sample gave rise to the 15 T cell receptor beta chains below, sequenced in a study of cytomegalovirus exposure and HLA in healthy donors. Amplification used 60 Vbeta primers and 13 Jbeta primers. Libraries were prepared by immunoSEQ multiplex PCR; TCRdb keeps only in-frame clonotypes and omits some of them. Of 76,000 or so clones in the sample, around 72% were seen once. Sequencing was carried out using PBMCs. All receptors come from a woman aged 40 to 50 in good health and CMV-seropositive.

This clone appeared a few times. Relative to the germline gene, one junction end is altered; a read error may explain this. This sequence joins TRBV27 and TRBJ2-5; TRBD2 matches at 8 bases. The CDR3 runs 16 residues. In germline, CDR1 is MNHEY, CDR2 SMNVEV (reference sequence). CDR3 amino acids: CASSLVGTRAAENQYF. The CDR3 DNA sequence: TGTGCCAGCAGTTTGGTGGGGACTAGAGCTGCAGAGAACCAGTACTTC.

The chain joins TRBV7-2 to TRBJ2-5; tentatively, D is TRBD1 (6 bases). This CDR3 has 13 amino acids. Germline values: CDR1 SGHTA, CDR2 FQGNSA. With 5 bases removed from V and 1 base from J, the gap between germline ends came to 8 bases. This CDR3 reads CASSTGTQETQYF. In DNA form, the CDR3 reads TGTGCCAGCAGCACAGGGACCCAAGAGACCCAGTACTTC.

This clone was seen a handful of times. The CDR3 loop is CASSDRTGWQNEKLFF. Written as DNA, the CDR3 is TGTGCCAGCAGCGACCGGACAGGGTGGCAGAATGAAAAACTGTTTTTT. This chain connects TRBV5-5 to TRBJ1-4; 8 bases fit TRBD1. Germline V lookup: CDR1 SGHKS, CDR2 YYEKEE (reference sequence). This CDR3 contains 16 residues. V shed 4 bases, J shed 5 bases, and the junction held 10 bases outside the gene matches.

The V call is TRBV9, the J call TRBJ1-2; a possible D gene is TRBD1 (6 bases). The CDR3 runs to 14 residues. The V gene lost 4 bases and the J gene lost 2 bases, with 12 bases spanning the gap. Germline CDR1 reads SGDLS; CDR2 reads YYNGEE. CDR3: CASSISDRNYGYTF. The CDR3 nucleotides read TGTGCCAGCAGCATCTCCGACAGGAACTATGGCTACACCTTC.

The V call is TRBV13, the J call TRBJ1-4; 10 bases line up with TRBD1. This CDR3 comprises 16 residues. The V segment lost 4 bases and the J segment 4 bases; nucleotides outside the gene matches: 6. Germline V gene data show CDR1 as PRHDT and CDR2 as FYEKMQ (reference sequence). The CDR3 reads CASSSDRGRGNEKLFF. The CDR3 DNA sequence: TGTGCCAGCAGCTCAGACAGGGGGCGCGGTAATGAAAAACTGTTTTTT.

The chain uses TRBV5-4 and TRBJ2-3; TRBD1 is a possible D gene (7 bases). Germline V gene sequence: CDR1 SGHNT, CDR2 YYREEE (reference sequence). The V end lost 4 bases, the J end lost 2 bases, and 11 bases lay between the germline ends. The CDR3 has 14 residues. The CDR3 nucleotides are TGTGCCAGCAGCCGCAGGGGGGCCACAGATACGCAGTATTTT. Amino acids: CASSRRGATDTQYF.

This clone was observed a handful of times. Here the CDR3 DNA reads TGTGCCAGCAGCTTTTCCCAACAGATTAAGAACACTGAAGCTTTCTTT. Its protein is CASSFSQQIKNTEAFF. The V and J genes are TRBV5-5 and TRBJ1-1; D unclear. The V end lost 2 bases, the J end lost 1 base, and 15 bases lay between the germline ends. The germline V gene has CDR1 SGHKS and CDR2 YYEKEE (reference sequence). This CDR3 spans 16 amino acids.

The chain combines TRBV6-5 with TRBJ1-5; D perhaps matches TRBD1 (5 bases). Trimming took off 0 bases at V and 2 bases at J, with 8 bases between the two ends. Germline V lookup: CDR1 MNHEY, CDR2 SVGAGI. The CDR3 runs 15 residues. The CDR3 loop reads CASSYSSRGNQPQHF. CDR3 nucleotide sequence: TGTGCCAGCAGTTACTCCAGCAGGGGCAATCAGCCCCAGCATTTT.

This chain joins TRBV4-1 and TRBJ2-2; 12 positions agree with TRBD2. The V gene end was trimmed by 4 bases and the J gene end by 5 bases; junction bases not matched to a gene: 2. There are 15 residues in the CDR3. The germline V gene has CDR1 MGHRA and CDR2 YSYEKL. The CDR3 DNA reads TGCGCCAGCAGCCCCGGACTAGCGGGGACCGGGGAGCTGTTTTTT. It codes for CASSPGLAGTGELFF.

The chain carries TRBV15 and TRBJ1-2; 7 bases match TRBD1. The germline CDR1 and CDR2 sequences are LNHNV and YYDKDF (reference sequence). The V segment lost 3 bases and the J segment 7 bases; nucleotides outside the gene matches: 5. There are 13 residues in the CDR3. The CDR3 sequence: CATSSGGGVGYTF. The CDR3 region has the DNA TGTGCCACCAGCAGTGGAGGGGGCGTTGGCTACACCTTC.

This chain connects TRBV25-1 to TRBJ2-3; D unclear. Germline loops: CDR1 MGHDK, CDR2 SYGVNS. Trimming stripped 4 bases from V and 2 bases from J, with 10 bases between. This CDR3 is built from 14 residues. CDR3 amino acids: CASSGGIHTDTQYF. CDR3 sequence (DNA): TGTGCCAGCAGTGGAGGTATCCACACAGATACGCAGTATTTT.

J is TRBJ2-7 and V is TRBV21-1; TRBD1, the table's D call, was not compared with the DNA. TRBV21-1 is given as a pseudogene. The CDR3 consists of 13 residues. CDR3 residues: CASKGTGVYEQYF. DNA for the CDR3: TGTGCCAGCAAGGGGACAGGGGTCTACGAGCAGTACTTC.

The gene calls are TRBV5-1 and TRBJ2-7; tentatively, D is TRBD2 (6 bases). The CDR3 has 14 residues. V was trimmed by 3 bases and J by 7 bases, leaving 17 bases between them. Per the germline V gene, CDR1 is SGHRS and CDR2 is YFSETQ. This chain's CDR3 is CASSSLIVGGEQYF. Here the CDR3 DNA reads TGCGCCAGCAGCTCATTGATTGTGGGGGGTGAGCAGTACTTC. Based on the CDR3 plus reference TRBV5-1 and TRBJ2-7, the full variable domain is KAGVTQTPRYLIKTRGQQVTLSCSPISGHRSVSWYQQTPGQGLQFLFEYFSETQRNKGNFPGRFSGRQFSNSRSEMNVSTLELGDSALYLCASSSLIVGGEQYFGPGTRLTVT.

This clone has only a few counts. J is TRBJ1-1 and V is TRBV28, with 10 bases fitting TRBD1. The CDR3 totals 14 residues. After removal of 6 bases from V and 4 bases from J, the junction contained 5 bases not matched to a gene. The germline gives CDR1 MDHEN, CDR2 SYDVKM. The CDR3: CASSRQGASTEAFF. The DNA for the CDR3 is TGTGCCAGCAGCCGACAGGGGGCGAGCACTGAAGCTTTCTTT. Filled out from reference TRBV28 and TRBJ1-1, the complete variable domain reads DVKVTQSSRYLVKRTGEKVFLECVQDMDHENMFWYRQDPGLGLRLIYFSYDVKMKEKGDIPEGYSVSREKKERFSLILESASTNQTSMYLCASSRQGASTEAFFGQGTRLTVV.

This chain links TRBV7-9 with TRBJ1-2; 10 bases agree with TRBD1. The CDR3 extends over 15 amino acids. Per germline, CDR1 SEHNR and CDR2 FQNEAQ (reference sequence). The trim removed 0 bases at V and 2 bases at J, leaving 0 bases unmatched. The CDR3 DNA follows: TGTGCCAGCAGCTTAGCGGGACAGGGGAACTATGGCTACACCTTC. The encoded protein is CASSLAGQGNYGYTF.